This T cell receptor beta chain was sequenced during a study of vaccination effects on CD4 cells after COVID-19. Study-wide results and limits: Just 1 of 255 vaccine-induced clones in healthy recipients was cross-reactive. Late post-vaccination, clones induced by infection and those induced by vaccine underwent marked clonal contraction.

Repertoires were generated with immunoSEQ multiplex PCR, while TCRdb's copy carries only in-frame clones and drops some. The repertoire holds around 19,000 clones, with around 70% as singletons. With regard to this clone: The antigen remains unidentified.

Trimming took off 1 base at V and 1 base at J, with 13 bases between the two ends. The CDR3 spans 16 residues. From germline, CDR1 is SGHTA and CDR2 FQGNSA. The ViraFEST assay expanded antigen-specific CD4+ T cells with viral peptide pools before sequencing. Subsequent to a culture period of 10 to 11 days, CD4+ T cells were isolated. J is TRBJ1-2 and V is TRBV7-2; D is unresolved. The sample in question was CD4+ T cells from PBMCs cultured with HCoV-229E spike peptides, obtained before COVID-19 vaccination. The clonotype was recovered from a human donor who received a COVID-19 vaccine. The CDR3, as DNA: TGTGCCAGCAGCTTAGTTCCGGGTAGAAATAACTATGGCTACACCTTC. As protein: CASSLVPGRNNYGYTF. Looking up the rest from reference TRBV7-2 and TRBJ1-2 gives the full variable domain: GAGVSQSPSNKVTEKGKDVELRCDPISGHTALYWYRQSLGQGLEFLIYFQGNSAPDKSGLPSDRFSAERTGGSVSTLTIQRTQQEDSAVYLCASSLVPGRNNYGYTFGSGTRLTVV.